The sequence of this TCR beta chain was determined in a study of radiotherapy plus CTLA-4 blockade in lung cancer. The CDR3 consists of 13 residues. The sample holds a few counts of this clone. TCRdb's table, derived via immunoSEQ multiplex PCR, lists solely in-frame clones and lacks some. The sample contains around 130,000 clones, approximately 90% of which appear only once. This receptor was obtained from a human donor with non-small cell lung cancer that progressed on radiotherapy plus ipilimumab. The chain employs TRBV21-1 and TRBJ1-4. TRBV21-1 is labeled a pseudogene. The sequencing here drew on peripheral blood, taken from a patient treated with radiotherapy plus ipilimumab. The CDR3 reads CASPKRPGGKLFF. The CDR3 coding sequence is TGTGCCAGCCCCAAGAGGCCCGGGGGAAAACTGTTTTTT.